The clone carrying this TCR beta chain has a handful of counts. Antigen specificity is unknown. The sample belongs to a study of beta chain features in type 1 diabetes. Study information: The study found patients and healthy donors alike in age, gender and cell yields.

cDNA synthesis used the whole RNA isolate, giving expressed TCRB sequences. The assay was immunoSEQ multiplex PCR, and TCRdb's table has in-frame clones only and misses some. The sample lists around 710,000 clones, roughly 12% occurring once. Stem cell-like memory, regulatory, central memory and naive CD4+ cells were sorted via CD45RO/CCR7/CD25/CD127/CD95/CD27. Findings and caveats of the study: For Type 1 diabetes patients, all four CD4+ subsets carried TCRB CDR3s that were moderately but significantly shorter. In patients and controls equally, PCR might favor templates that are shorter. The study left unresolved whether HLA type influences TCRB rearrangement.

This clonotype was sampled from a man aged 25 to 40 with type 1 diabetes. Source material: naive CD4+ T cells from blood.

CDR3: CASSSGRDDSPLHF. The CDR3 DNA reads TGTGCCAGTAGTTCGGGGAGAGACGATTCACCCCTCCACTTT. The chain joins TRBV19 to TRBJ1-6; no definite D call. Germline V gene data show CDR1 as LNHDA and CDR2 as SQIVND (reference sequence). V was shortened by 5 bases and J by 8 bases, with 13 bases between the two germline ends. The CDR3 is 14 residues long.